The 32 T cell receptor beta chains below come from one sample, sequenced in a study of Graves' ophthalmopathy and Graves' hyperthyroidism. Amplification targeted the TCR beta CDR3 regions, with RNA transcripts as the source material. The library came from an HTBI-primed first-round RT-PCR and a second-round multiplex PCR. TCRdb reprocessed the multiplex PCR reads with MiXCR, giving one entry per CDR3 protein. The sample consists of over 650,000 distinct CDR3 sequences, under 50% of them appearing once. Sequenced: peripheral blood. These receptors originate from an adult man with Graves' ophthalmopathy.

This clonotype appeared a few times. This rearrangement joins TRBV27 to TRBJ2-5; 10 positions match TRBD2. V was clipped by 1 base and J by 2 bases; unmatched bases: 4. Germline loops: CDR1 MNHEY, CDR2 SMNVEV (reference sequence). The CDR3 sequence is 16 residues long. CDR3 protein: CASSLFGTSAQETQYF. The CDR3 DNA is TGTGCCAGCAGTTTATTCGGGACTAGCGCACAAGAGACCCAGTACTTC.

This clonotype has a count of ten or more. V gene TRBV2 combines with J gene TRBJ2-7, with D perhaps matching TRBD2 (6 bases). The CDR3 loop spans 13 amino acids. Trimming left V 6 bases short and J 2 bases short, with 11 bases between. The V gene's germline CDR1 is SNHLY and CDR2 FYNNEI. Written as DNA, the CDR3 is TGTGCCAGCAGGGATAGCGGCACCTACGAGCAGTACTTC. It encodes CASRDSGTYEQYF.

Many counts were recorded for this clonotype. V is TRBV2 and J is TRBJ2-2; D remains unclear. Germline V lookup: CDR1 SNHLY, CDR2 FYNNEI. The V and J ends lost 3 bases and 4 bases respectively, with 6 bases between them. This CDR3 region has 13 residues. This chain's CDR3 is CASSEVATGELFF. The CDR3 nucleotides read TGTGCCAGCAGTGAGGTAGCCACCGGGGAGCTGTTTTTT.

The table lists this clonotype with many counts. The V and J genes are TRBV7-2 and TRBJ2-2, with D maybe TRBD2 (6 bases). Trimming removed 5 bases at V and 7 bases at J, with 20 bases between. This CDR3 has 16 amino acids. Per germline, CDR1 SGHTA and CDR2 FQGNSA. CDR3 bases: TGTGCCAGCAGCCGACGACTAGGGATGGGAGACGGGGAGCTGTTTTTT. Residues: CASSRRLGMGDGELFF.

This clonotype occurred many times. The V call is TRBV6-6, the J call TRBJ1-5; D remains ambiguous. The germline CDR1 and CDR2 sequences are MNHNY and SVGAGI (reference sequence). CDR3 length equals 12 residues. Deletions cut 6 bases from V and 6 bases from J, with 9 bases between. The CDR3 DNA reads TGTGCCAGCAGGGTCTGGGGTCAGCCCCAGCATTTT. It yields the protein CASRVWGQPQHF.

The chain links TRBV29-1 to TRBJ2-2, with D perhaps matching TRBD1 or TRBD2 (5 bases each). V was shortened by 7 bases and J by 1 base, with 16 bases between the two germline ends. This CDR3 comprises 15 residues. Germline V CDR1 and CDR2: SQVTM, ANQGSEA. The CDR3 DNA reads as TGCAGCGCCGATAAGGGACGGGAGAACACCGGGGAGCTGTTTTTT. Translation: CSADKGRENTGELFF.

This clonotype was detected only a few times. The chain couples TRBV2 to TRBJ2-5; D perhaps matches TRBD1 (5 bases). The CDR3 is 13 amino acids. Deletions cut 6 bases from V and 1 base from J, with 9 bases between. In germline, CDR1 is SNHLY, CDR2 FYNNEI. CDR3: CASRTQVQETQYF. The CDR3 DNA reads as TGTGCCAGCAGAACACAGGTCCAAGAGACCCAGTACTTC.

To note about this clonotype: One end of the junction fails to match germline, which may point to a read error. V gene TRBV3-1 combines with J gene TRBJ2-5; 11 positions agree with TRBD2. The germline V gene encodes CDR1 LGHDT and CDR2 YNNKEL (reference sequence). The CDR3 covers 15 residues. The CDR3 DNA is TGCGCCAGCAGTGAGTCGGCTAGCGGGAGGGAGACCCAGTACTTC. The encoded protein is CASSESASGRETQYF.

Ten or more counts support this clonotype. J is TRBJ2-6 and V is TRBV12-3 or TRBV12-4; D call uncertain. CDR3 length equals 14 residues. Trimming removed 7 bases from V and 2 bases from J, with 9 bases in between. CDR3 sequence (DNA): TGTGCCAGCACAGCGACGGCTGGGGCCAACGTCCTGACTTTC. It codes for CASTATAGANVLTF.

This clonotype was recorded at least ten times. DNA of the CDR3: TGTGCCAGCAGCAACCGGGACCGTGAAGCTTTCTTT. Residues: CASSNRDREAFF. This chain links TRBV7-2 with TRBJ1-1, with TRBD1 as a possible D gene (5 bases). Germline values: CDR1 SGHTA, CDR2 FQGNSA. There are 12 residues in the CDR3. V was cut by 5 bases and J by 7 bases, with 11 bases left in between.

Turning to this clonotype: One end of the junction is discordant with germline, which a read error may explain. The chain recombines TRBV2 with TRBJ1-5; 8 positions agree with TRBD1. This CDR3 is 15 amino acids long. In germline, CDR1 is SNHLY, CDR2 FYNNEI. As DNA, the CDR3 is TGTGCCAGCAGTGGTCGGACAGGGATCAATGAGCCCCAGCATTTT. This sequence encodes CASSGRTGINEPQHF. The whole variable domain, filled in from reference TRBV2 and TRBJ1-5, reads EPEVTQTPSHQVTQMGQEVILRCVPISNHLYFYWYRQILGQKVEFLVSFYNNEISEKSEIFDDQFSVERPDGSNFTLKIRSTKLEDSAMYFCASSGRTGINEPQHFGDGTRLSIL.

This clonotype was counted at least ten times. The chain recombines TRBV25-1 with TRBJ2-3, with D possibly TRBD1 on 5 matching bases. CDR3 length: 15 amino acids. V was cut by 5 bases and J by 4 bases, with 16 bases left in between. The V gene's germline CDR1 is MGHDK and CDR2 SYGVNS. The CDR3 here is CASSPPEGHSDTQYF. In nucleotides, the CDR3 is TGTGCCAGCAGTCCCCCGGAAGGACATTCAGATACGCAGTATTTT.

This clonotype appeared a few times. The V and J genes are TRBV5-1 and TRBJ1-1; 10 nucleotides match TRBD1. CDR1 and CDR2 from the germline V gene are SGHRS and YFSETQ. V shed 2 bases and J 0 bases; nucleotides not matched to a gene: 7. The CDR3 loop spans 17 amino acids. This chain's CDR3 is CASSFADRGYMNTEAFF. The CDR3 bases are TGCGCCAGCAGCTTTGCGGACAGGGGGTACATGAACACTGAAGCTTTCTTT.

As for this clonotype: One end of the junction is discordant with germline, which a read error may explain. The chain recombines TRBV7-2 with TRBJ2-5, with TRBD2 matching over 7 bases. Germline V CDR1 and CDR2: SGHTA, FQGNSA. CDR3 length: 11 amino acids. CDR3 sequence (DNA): TGTGCCAGCAGCTCAGTCGGGAGGTCCGTCTTC. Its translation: CASSSVGRSVF.

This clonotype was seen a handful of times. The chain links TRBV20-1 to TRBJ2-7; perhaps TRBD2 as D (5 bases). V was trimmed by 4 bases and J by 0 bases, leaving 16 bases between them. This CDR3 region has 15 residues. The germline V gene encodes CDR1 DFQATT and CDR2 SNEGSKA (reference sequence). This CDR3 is CSANPSPGSSYEQYF. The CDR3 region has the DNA TGCAGTGCTAACCCTTCCCCGGGGAGCTCCTACGAGCAGTACTTC.

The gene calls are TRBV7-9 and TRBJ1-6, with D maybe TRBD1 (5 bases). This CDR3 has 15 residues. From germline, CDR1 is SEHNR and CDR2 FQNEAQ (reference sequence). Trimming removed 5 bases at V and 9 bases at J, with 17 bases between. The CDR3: CASSQPGGRSSPLHF. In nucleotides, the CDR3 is TGTGCCAGCAGCCAACCCGGGGGTAGGAGTTCACCCCTCCACTTT.

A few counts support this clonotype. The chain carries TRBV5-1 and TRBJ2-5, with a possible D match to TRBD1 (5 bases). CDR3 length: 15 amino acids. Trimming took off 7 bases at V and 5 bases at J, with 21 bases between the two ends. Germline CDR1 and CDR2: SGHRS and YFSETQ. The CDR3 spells CASRNRSTRWETQYF. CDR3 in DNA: TGCGCCAGCCGCAACAGGTCCACACGATGGGAGACCCAGTACTTC.

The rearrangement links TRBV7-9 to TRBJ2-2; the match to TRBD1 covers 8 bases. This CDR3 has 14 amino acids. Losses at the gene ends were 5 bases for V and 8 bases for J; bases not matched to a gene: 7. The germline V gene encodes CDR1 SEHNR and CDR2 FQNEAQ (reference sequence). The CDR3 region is CASSPTTGVGELFF. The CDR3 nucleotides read TGTGCCAGCAGCCCCACGACAGGGGTTGGGGAGCTGTTTTTT. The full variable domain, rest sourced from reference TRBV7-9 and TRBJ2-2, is DTGVSQNPRHKITKRGQNVTFRCDPISEHNRLYWYRQTLGQGPEFLTYFQNEAQLEKSRLLSDRFSAERPKGSFSTLEIQRTEQGDSAMYLCASSPTTGVGELFFGEGSRLTVL.

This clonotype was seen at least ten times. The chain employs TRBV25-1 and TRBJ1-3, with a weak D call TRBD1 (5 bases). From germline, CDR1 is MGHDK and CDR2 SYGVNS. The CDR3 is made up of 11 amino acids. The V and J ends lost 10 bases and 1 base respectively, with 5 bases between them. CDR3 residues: CATGSGNTIYF. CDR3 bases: TGTGCCACAGGGTCTGGAAACACCATATATTTT.

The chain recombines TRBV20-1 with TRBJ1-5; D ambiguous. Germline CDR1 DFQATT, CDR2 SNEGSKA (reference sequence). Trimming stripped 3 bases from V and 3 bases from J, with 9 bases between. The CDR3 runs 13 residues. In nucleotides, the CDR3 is TGCAGTGCTAGGCGGGATCACAATCAGCCCCAGCATTTT. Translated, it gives CSARRDHNQPQHF.

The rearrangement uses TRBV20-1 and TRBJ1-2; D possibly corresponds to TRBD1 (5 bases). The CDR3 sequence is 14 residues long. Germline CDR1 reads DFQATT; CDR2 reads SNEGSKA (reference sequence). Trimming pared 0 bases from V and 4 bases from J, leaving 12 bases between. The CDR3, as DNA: TGCAGTGCTAGAGATACAGAGGGGAGCTATGGCTACACCTTC. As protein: CSARDTEGSYGYTF.

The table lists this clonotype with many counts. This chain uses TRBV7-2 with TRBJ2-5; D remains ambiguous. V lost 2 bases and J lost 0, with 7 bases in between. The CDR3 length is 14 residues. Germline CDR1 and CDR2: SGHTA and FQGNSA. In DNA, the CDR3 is TGTGCCAGCAGCTTATTACGGCACCAAGAGACCCAGTACTTC. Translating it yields CASSLLRHQETQYF.

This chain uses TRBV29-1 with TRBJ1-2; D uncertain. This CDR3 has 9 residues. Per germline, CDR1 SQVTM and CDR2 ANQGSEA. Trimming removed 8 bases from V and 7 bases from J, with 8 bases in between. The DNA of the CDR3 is TGCAGCTTAGTTGTTGGCTACACCTTC. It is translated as CSLVVGYTF. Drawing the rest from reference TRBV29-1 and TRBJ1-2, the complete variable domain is SAVISQKPSRDICQRGTSLTIQCQVDSQVTMMFWYRQQPGQSLTLIATANQGSEATYESGFVIDKFPISRPNLTFSTLTVSNMSPEDSSIYLCSLVVGYTFGSGTRLTVV.

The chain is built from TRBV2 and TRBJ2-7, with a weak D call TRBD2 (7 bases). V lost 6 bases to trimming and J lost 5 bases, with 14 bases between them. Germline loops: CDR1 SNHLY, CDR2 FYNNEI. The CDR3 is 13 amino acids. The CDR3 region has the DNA TGTGCCAGCAGACTGTGGGGGGGCGACGAGCAGTACTTC. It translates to CASRLWGGDEQYF.

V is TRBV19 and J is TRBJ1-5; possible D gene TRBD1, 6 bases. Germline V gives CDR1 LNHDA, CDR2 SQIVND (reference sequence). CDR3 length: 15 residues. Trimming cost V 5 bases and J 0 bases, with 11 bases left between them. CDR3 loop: CASSGQYNSNQPQHF. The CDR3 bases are TGTGCCAGTAGTGGACAGTATAATAGCAATCAGCCCCAGCATTTT.

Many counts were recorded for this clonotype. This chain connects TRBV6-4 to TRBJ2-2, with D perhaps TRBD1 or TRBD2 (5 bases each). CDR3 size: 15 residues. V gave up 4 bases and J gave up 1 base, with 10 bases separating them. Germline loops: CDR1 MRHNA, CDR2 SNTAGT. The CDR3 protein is CASSGGQGNTGELFF. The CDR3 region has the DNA TGTGCCAGCAGTGGCGGGCAGGGGAACACCGGGGAGCTGTTTTTT.

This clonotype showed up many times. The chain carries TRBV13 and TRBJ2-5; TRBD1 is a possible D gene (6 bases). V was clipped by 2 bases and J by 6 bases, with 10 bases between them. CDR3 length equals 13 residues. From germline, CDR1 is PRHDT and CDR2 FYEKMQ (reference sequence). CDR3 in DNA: TGTGCCAGCAGCTTACAGGGGCAAAAGACCCAGTACTTC. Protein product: CASSLQGQKTQYF.

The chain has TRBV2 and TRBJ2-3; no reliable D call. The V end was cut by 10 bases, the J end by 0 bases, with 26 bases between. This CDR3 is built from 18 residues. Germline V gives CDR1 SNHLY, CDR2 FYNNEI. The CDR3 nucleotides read TGTGCCAACATTAGAGGACGGATACCGAACCTTAGCACAGATACGCAGTATTTT. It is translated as CANIRGRIPNLSTDTQYF.

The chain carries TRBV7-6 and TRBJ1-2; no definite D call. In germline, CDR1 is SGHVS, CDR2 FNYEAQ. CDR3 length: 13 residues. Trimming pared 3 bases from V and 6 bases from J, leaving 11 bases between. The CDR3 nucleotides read TGTGCCAGCAGCTTTCCGAGCGACCATGGCTACACCTTC. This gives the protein CASSFPSDHGYTF.

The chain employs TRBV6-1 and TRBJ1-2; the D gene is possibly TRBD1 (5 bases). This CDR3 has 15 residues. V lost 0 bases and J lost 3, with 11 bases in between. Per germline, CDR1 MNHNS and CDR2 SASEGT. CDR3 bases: TGTGCCAGCAGTGAAGCTTTCCCAGGGCACTATGGCTACACCTTC. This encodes CASSEAFPGHYGYTF.

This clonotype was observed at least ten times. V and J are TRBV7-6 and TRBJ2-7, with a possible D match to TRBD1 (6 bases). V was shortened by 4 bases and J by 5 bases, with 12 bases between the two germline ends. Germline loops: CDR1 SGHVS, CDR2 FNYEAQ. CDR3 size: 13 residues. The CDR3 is CASSSTGSNEQYF. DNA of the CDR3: TGTGCCAGCAGCTCAACAGGGTCCAACGAGCAGTACTTC.

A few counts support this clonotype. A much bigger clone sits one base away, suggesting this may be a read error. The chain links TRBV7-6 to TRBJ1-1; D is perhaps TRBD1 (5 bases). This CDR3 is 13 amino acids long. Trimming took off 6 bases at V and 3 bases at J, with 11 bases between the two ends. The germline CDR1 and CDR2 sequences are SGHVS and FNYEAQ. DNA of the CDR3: TGTGCCAGCAGACTAGGGGAGGACACTGAAGCTTTCTTT. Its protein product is CASRLGEDTEAFF. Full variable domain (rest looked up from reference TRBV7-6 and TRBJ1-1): GAGVSQSPRYKVTKRGQDVALRCDPISGHVSLYWYRQALGQGPEFLTYFNYEAQQDKSGLPNDRFSAERPEGSISTLTIQRTEQRDSAMYRCASRLGEDTEAFFGQGTRLTVV.